One and the same sample provided the 9 T cell receptor beta chains below, sequenced in a study of CD8+CD57+ T cells in acquired aplastic anemia. An expansion of CD8+CD57+ cells by flow cytometry had been shown in patients chosen for sequencing. For CDR3 and TCR beta VDJ profiling, genomic DNA was the template used. In TCRdb, the reads were re-called with MiXCR into one record per CDR3 protein. There are around 130,000 distinct CDR3 sequences in the sample; 45% to 60% occur only once, and 25% to 35% lies in the top ten. The sequencing sample was made of sorted CD4+, CD8+, or CD8+CD57+ T cells (not recorded which) from PBMCs. The receptors stem from a human donor with aplastic anemia.

The gene calls are TRBV7-2 and TRBJ1-6; TRBD1 might be the D (6 bases). The CDR3 loop spans 13 amino acids. Germline V gives CDR1 SGHTA, CDR2 FQGNSA. Trimming cost V 6 bases and J 7 bases, with 10 bases left between them. Here the CDR3 reads CASSVRGNSPLHF. CDR3 in DNA: TGTGCCAGCAGTGTCAGGGGAAATTCACCCCTCCACTTT. Full variable domain (outside the CDR3, taken from reference TRBV7-2 and TRBJ1-6): GAGVSQSPSNKVTEKGKDVELRCDPISGHTALYWYRQSLGQGLEFLIYFQGNSAPDKSGLPSDRFSAERTGGSVSTLTIQRTQQEDSAVYLCASSVRGNSPLHFGNGTRLTVT.

As DNA, the CDR3 is TGTGCCAGCAGCGACCGGGACAGGGGTTTTCCCGGGGAGCTGTTTTTT. It specifies CASSDRDRGFPGELFF. The chain combines TRBV9 with TRBJ2-2; 10 nucleotides line up with TRBD1. This CDR3 comprises 16 residues. V was clipped by 3 bases and J by 6 bases; unmatched bases: 8. Germline values: CDR1 SGDLS, CDR2 YYNGEE.

CDR3 region: CASREGGYEQYF. In DNA form, the CDR3 reads TGTGCCAGCAGAGAAGGGGGCTACGAGCAGTACTTC. The chain uses TRBV7-9 and TRBJ2-7, with D possibly TRBD1 on 6 matching bases. CDR3 size: 12 residues. Germline loops: CDR1 SEHNR, CDR2 FQNEAQ (reference sequence). The V end lost 6 bases, the J end lost 3 bases, and 9 bases lay between the germline ends.

This clonotype was picked up a small number of times. The chain is built from TRBV19 and TRBJ2-7; the D is unclear. Looked up from germline, CDR1 is LNHDA and CDR2 is SQIVND (reference sequence). V was cut by 6 bases and J by 3 bases, with 12 bases left in between. The CDR3 totals 13 residues. The chain's CDR3 is CASSYLLGYEQYF. Written as DNA, the CDR3 is TGTGCCAGTAGCTACCTCCTAGGCTACGAGCAGTACTTC.

The genes are TRBV10-3 and TRBJ2-1; 7 bases fit TRBD1. Germline trimming cut 10 bases from V and 0 bases from J; bases unmatched to any gene: 9. Germline loops: CDR1 ENHRY, CDR2 SYGVKD. The CDR3 is 15 amino acids. CDR3 sequence reads: CANSQGSGSYNEQFF. Written as DNA, the CDR3 is TGTGCCAATTCACAGGGGTCAGGCTCCTACAATGAGCAGTTCTTC.

The chain has TRBV29-1 and TRBJ2-5; 9 bases are shared with TRBD1. The CDR3 extends over 14 amino acids. CDR1 is SQVTM and CDR2 is ANQGSEA in the germline V gene. Trimming at V came to 6 bases and at J to 0 bases, leaving 5 bases not matched to a gene. CDR3 amino acids: CSVDNRGHQETQYF. CDR3 in DNA: TGCAGCGTCGACAACAGGGGGCACCAAGAGACCCAGTACTTC.

This clonotype was counted a few times. The chain couples TRBV29-1 to TRBJ2-7, with D perhaps TRBD2 (5 bases). The V end lost 6 bases, the J end lost 2 bases, and 14 bases lay between the germline ends. Germline V CDR1 and CDR2: SQVTM, ANQGSEA. The CDR3 loop spans 13 amino acids. The chain's CDR3 is CSVEGGWAYEQYF. CDR3 coding DNA: TGCAGCGTCGAGGGCGGCTGGGCCTACGAGCAGTACTTC.

The chain has TRBV29-1 and TRBJ2-7; 9 nucleotides agree with TRBD2. This CDR3 has 13 residues. Germline lookup yields CDR1 SQVTM and CDR2 ANQGSEA. CDR3 nucleotide sequence: TGCAGTGCTAGGGACCCGACTAGCGGCGAGCAGTACTTC. Its protein product is CSARDPTSGEQYF.

At least ten counts were recorded for this clonotype. The genes are TRBV28 and TRBJ1-2, with D maybe TRBD1 (6 bases). CDR1 and CDR2 from the germline V gene are MDHEN and SYDVKM. Deletions cut 2 bases from V and 8 bases from J, with 15 bases between. This CDR3 is 14 amino acids long. CDR3 nucleotides: TGTGCCAGCAGTTTAATGGGCCGGAGGGGGGGCTACACCTTC. Protein: CASSLMGRRGGYTF.